The 7 T cell receptor beta chains in this list originate from one sample, sequenced in a study of OX40 agonist ivuxolimab in advanced cancers. Some clones are missing from TCRdb's copy, which holds only in-frame ones; the method was immunoSEQ multiplex PCR. The sample comprises 35,000 to 50,000 clones, around nine tenths of which are singletons, and about 13% rests with the top ten. Material: CD4+ or CD8+ T cells sorted from blood, obtained in a trial of the OX40 agonist ivuxolimab. These receptors were collected from an adult with an advanced solid tumor such as melanoma, head and neck, liver or kidney cancer.

The gene calls are TRBV27 and TRBJ2-7, with 7 bases aligning to TRBD1. CDR1 and CDR2 (germline): MNHEY, SMNVEV (reference sequence). After removal of 6 bases from V and 6 bases from J, the junction contained 5 bases not matched to a gene. The CDR3 contains 12 residues. The CDR3 loop reads CASSLTGVEQYF. In DNA form, the CDR3 reads TGTGCCAGCAGCCTAACAGGGGTCGAGCAGTACTTC.

The V call is TRBV7-6, the J call TRBJ2-5; 7 bases line up with TRBD1. There are 15 residues in the CDR3. Unmatched junction bases numbered 9, after V lost 3 bases and J lost 5 bases. Germline loops: CDR1 SGHVS, CDR2 FNYEAQ. This chain's CDR3 is CASSLTGLIGETQYF. As DNA, the CDR3 is TGTGCCAGCAGCTTGACAGGGCTTATTGGGGAGACCCAGTACTTC.

The table lists this clone with many counts. The chain employs TRBV11-2 and TRBJ2-7, with D hard to call. Trimming took 0 bases from V and 4 from J, leaving 4 bases between them. The CDR3 is 12 residues long. Per the germline V gene, CDR1 is SGHAT and CDR2 is FQNNGV. CDR3 region: CASSLDFYEQYF. The CDR3 DNA follows: TGTGCCAGCAGCTTAGATTTTTACGAGCAGTACTTC.

This chain joins TRBV9 and TRBJ1-2; TRBD1 might be the D (5 bases). V lost 0 bases, J lost 4 bases, and 7 bases lay in between. CDR1 is SGDLS, CDR2 YYNGEE, per germline. The CDR3 loop spans 13 amino acids. DNA for the CDR3: TGTGCCAGCAGCGTAGATCAGGGCTATGGCTACACCTTC. Amino acid sequence: CASSVDQGYGYTF.

The chain is built from TRBV5-6 and TRBJ1-1; no reliable D call. The germline V and J ends were trimmed by 4 bases and 10 bases, with 20 bases remaining between them. Germline assignment: CDR1 SGHDT and CDR2 YYEEEE. There are 14 residues in the CDR3. CDR3 protein: CASSLSLDRNLAFF. The CDR3 bases are TGTGCCAGCAGCCTCTCACTCGACCGTAACTTAGCTTTCTTT.

The V gene is TRBV9, the J gene TRBJ1-5, with D unresolved. This CDR3 spans 14 amino acids. V lost 4 bases and J lost 4, with 12 bases in between. Germline CDR1 reads SGDLS; CDR2 reads YYNGEE. CDR3 bases: TGTGCCAGCAGCCCCGCCCGAGGGAATCAGCCCCAGCATTTT. It is translated as CASSPARGNQPQHF.

The chain is built from TRBV6-5 and TRBJ2-7; no clear D. There are 12 residues in the CDR3. V lost 5 bases, J lost 5 bases, and 10 bases lay in between. Germline CDR1 MNHEY, CDR2 SVGAGI. The CDR3 loop reads CASSTDQNEQYF. CDR3 DNA sequence: TGTGCCAGCAGTACGGACCAGAACGAGCAGTACTTC.